The sequence of this T cell receptor beta chain was determined in a study of response to subunit inactivated influenza vaccine. Study observations and caveats: Authors suggested seasonal influenza vaccinations each recruit few new T cells.

Losses at the gene ends were 1 base for V and 3 bases for J; bases not matched to a gene: 3. Looked up from germline, CDR1 is DFQATT and CDR2 is SNEGSKA (reference sequence). CDR3 length: 15 amino acids. One entry per CDR3 protein, called by TCRdb with MiXCR from the RT-PCR reads. The sample has some 850,000 distinct CDR3 sequences, roughly 20% seen once. This clonotype was seen a handful of times. Its antigen is unknown. The clonotype comes from a man aged 50 to 59 who received an inactivated influenza vaccine. The genes are TRBV20-1 and TRBJ2-3; 11 bases line up with TRBD2. The sample consisted of PBMCs from blood, taken less than 6 days after vaccination. This CDR3 reads CSARGLAGGTDTQYF. CDR3 nucleotides: TGCAGTGCTAGAGGGCTAGCGGGAGGTACAGATACGCAGTATTTT.